Listed below are T cell receptor beta chains from one sample, sequenced in a study of post-analysis software for immune sequencing data. MiXCR, run by TCRdb on the PCR reads, gives a single entry per CDR3 protein. The sample consists of about 460,000 distinct CDR3 sequences, over 35% of them appearing once. Sequencing used blood. These receptors were collected from a girl aged 5-17 years with multiple sclerosis. The CDR3 runs from the conserved cysteine through the conserved F or W. The D gene is left open where the match is weak. Clone sizes are given selectively: once, few, many, or a class where the clone is expanded.

clone size | J gene | V gene | D gene | CDR3 protein | CDR3 DNA
NA | TRBJ1-2 | TRBV5-6 | NA | CASRTHRDGYTF | TGTGCCAGCAGGACCCACAGGGATGGCTACACCTTC
NA | TRBJ1-1 | TRBV13 | NA | CASSFSEMNTEAFF | TGTGCCAGCAGCTTTTCGGAAATGAACACTGAAGCTTTCTTT
NA | TRBJ1-5 | TRBV16 | NA | CASSLGGVGNQPQHF | TGTGCCAGCAGCCTGGGGGGGGTGGGCAATCAGCCCCAGCATTTT
NA | TRBJ1-2 | TRBV6-1 | NA | CASSEGDGRIYGYTF | TGTGCCAGCAGTGAAGGGGATGGACGGATATATGGCTACACCTTC
NA | TRBJ2-1 | TRBV20-1 | NA | CSARDASVLNNEQFF | TGCAGTGCTAGAGACGCTAGCGTACTTAACAATGAGCAGTTCTTC
NA | TRBJ2-5 | TRBV20-1 | TRBD1 | CSARDEGTGSFRAVLEAQYF | TGCAGTGCTAGAGATGAAGGGACAGGGTCGTTCCGGGCTGTCTTGGAGGCCCAGTACTTC
NA | TRBJ2-1 | TRBV12-3/TRBV12-4 | TRBD2 | CASRGLAGGLTYNEQFF | TGTGCCAGCAGGGGACTAGCGGGAGGGTTGACCTACAATGAGCAGTTCTTC
NA | TRBJ1-4 | TRBV6-6 | NA | CASSYMRETNEKLFF | TGTGCCAGCAGTTACATGCGCGAAACTAATGAAAAACTGTTTTTT
many | TRBJ2-3 | TRBV7-3 | TRBD2 | CASSLEASGTDTQYF | TGTGCCAGCAGCTTAGAGGCTAGCGGGACCGATACGCAGTATTTT
NA | TRBJ2-3 | TRBV29-1 | NA | CSVEGGKGLGTDTQYF | TGCAGCGTTGAAGGGGGTAAAGGGCTCGGCACAGATACGCAGTATTTT
NA | TRBJ2-7 | TRBV20-1 | NA | CNASPGTGSYEQYF | TGCAATGCTAGCCCCGGGACGGGCTCCTACGAGCAGTACTTC
NA | TRBJ2-4 | TRBV20-1 | TRBD1 | CSGQQGTAKNIQYF | TGCAGTGGGCAACAGGGGACAGCCAAAAACATTCAGTACTTC
NA | TRBJ2-7 | TRBV20-1 | TRBD2 | CSPGLGGEQYF | TGCAGCCCGGGACTAGGGGGGGAGCAGTACTTC
few | TRBJ2-5 | TRBV5-1 | NA | CASSLEGREETQYF | TGCGCCAGCAGCTTGGAAGGCAGGGAAGAGACCCAGTACTTC
NA | TRBJ2-1 | TRBV6-6 | TRBD2 | CASTIPSGYSEQFF | TGTGCCAGCACCATACCTAGCGGTTACAGTGAGCAGTTCTTC
NA | TRBJ1-4 | TRBV4-1 | NA | CASSLGLGPEEKLFF | TGCGCCAGCAGCCTGGGTTTAGGCCCGGAGGAAAAACTGTTTTTT
few | TRBJ1-6 | TRBV25-1 | NA | CASSESGGLAYNSPLHF | TGTGCCAGCAGTGAATCGGGGGGGCTAGCCTATAATTCACCCCTCCACTTT
few | TRBJ1-6 | TRBV6-1 | TRBD1 | CASSEIRQGARPLHF | TGTGCCAGCAGTGAAATTCGGCAGGGGGCGAGACCCCTCCACTTT
NA | TRBJ2-4 | TRBV7-9 | NA | CASSSGSYTLLAKNIQYF | TGTGCCAGCAGCTCGGGATCATACACCTTGCTAGCCAAAAACATTCAGTACTTC
NA | TRBJ1-2 | TRBV6-1 | NA | CASSDPDSNYGYTF | TGTGCCAGCAGTGATCCAGACTCTAACTATGGCTACACCTTC
NA | TRBJ2-5 | TRBV11-2 | TRBD1 | CASSPGGAETQYF | TGTGCCAGCAGTCCAGGGGGCGCGGAGACCCAGTACTTC
NA | TRBJ1-1 | TRBV29-1 | TRBD1 | CSVRQGNEAFF | TGCAGCGTCCGACAGGGCAATGAAGCTTTCTTT
few | TRBJ2-7 | TRBV6-5 | NA | CASSYSGFYEQYF | TGTGCCAGCAGTTACTCGGGGTTCTACGAGCAGTACTTC
NA | TRBJ1-6 | TRBV5-1 | NA | CASGRGGNDSPLHF | TGCGCCAGCGGGCGGGGCGGGAATGATTCACCCCTCCACTTT
NA | TRBJ2-1 | TRBV10-3 | NA | CAISDFGNEQFF | TGTGCCATCAGTGACTTCGGGAATGAGCAGTTCTTC
few | TRBJ2-5 | TRBV6-5 | NA | CASQTDGAQYF | TGTGCCAGCCAAACGGACGGGGCCCAGTACTTC
NA | TRBJ2-5 | TRBV5-6 | TRBD2 | CASSPGGMGRAFQETQYF | TGTGCCAGCAGCCCCGGGGGGATGGGAAGGGCCTTCCAAGAGACCCAGTACTTC
once | TRBJ2-1 | TRBV7-8 | TRBD2 | CASSFTSGGQFF | TGTGCCAGCAGCTTCACTAGCGGTGGGCAGTTCTTC
NA | TRBJ2-7 | TRBV2 | NA | CASSAKLKGTEQYF | TGTGCCAGCAGTGCTAAGTTGAAGGGGACTGAGCAGTACTTC
few | TRBJ2-3 | TRBV7-8 | NA | CASSGGTTDTQYF | TGTGCCAGCAGCGGCGGGACTACAGATACGCAGTATTTT